Listed below are T cell receptor beta chains from one sample, sequenced in a study of beta chain features in type 1 diabetes. Profiling relied on immunoSEQ multiplex PCR, and the TCRdb table lists in-frame clones only, not all of them. Among around 200,000 clones, about 13% were seen once, and the ten largest hold about 0.58%. The sequencing sample was made of central memory CD4+ T cells from blood. Receptors originate from a woman between 18 and 30 years old in good health. Each CDR3 is given with its conserved first and last residue. A D gene is named only where the DNA matches it firmly. Only part of the rows carry a size: once, few, many, or a class if the clone is expanded.

>TRBJ2-3|NA|few|TRBV30
TGTGCCTGGGCAGGACTTGCTCTCACAGATACGCAGTATTTT
CAWAGLALTDTQYF
>TRBJ2-1|TRBD1|few|TRBV7-2
TGTGCCAGCAGCTACGGGACAGGCCGTCTTAATGAGCAGTTCTTC
CASSYGTGRLNEQFF
>TRBJ1-3|NA|NA|TRBV10-2
TGCGCCAGCAGTCACCGGGAAAATAGGGCCGGATATTTT
CASSHRENRAGYF
>TRBJ2-3|TRBD2|few|TRBV10-3
TGTGCCATCAGTGAGACCACCGGACTAGCGGGCGCGGATACGCAGTATTTT
CAISETTGLAGADTQYF
>TRBJ2-3|NA|NA|TRBV9
TGTGCCAGCAGCGTAGGGAATAGCGGCAATACGCAGTATTTT
CASSVGNSGNTQYF
>TRBJ2-1|TRBD2|few|TRBV5-1
TGCGCCAGCGGGCTACAGGGACTAGCGGAGCAGTTCTTC
CASGLQGLAEQFF
>TRBJ1-1|NA|NA|TRBV6-6
TGTGCCAGCAGTTACGATCGGAGGAACACTGAAGCTTTCTTT
CASSYDRRNTEAFF
>TRBJ2-5|TRBD1|few|TRBV27
TGTGCCAGCAGTGGCCGGGACAGGATCCAAGAGACCCAGTACTTC
CASSGRDRIQETQYF
>TRBJ2-2|TRBD2|NA|TRBV5-5
TGTGCCAGCAGCGGACTAGGGGCAGCCACCGGGGAGCTGTTTTTT
CASSGLGAATGELFF
>TRBJ1-2|NA|NA|TRBV9
TGTGCCAGCAGCGTAGTTCACGCCGGGCGGGGAAGCGGCTACACCTTC
CASSVVHAGRGSGYTF
>TRBJ1-1|TRBD1|NA|TRBV7-2
TGTGCCAGCAGCCCAACTCGACAGGGTAGAACTGAAGCTTTCTTT
CASSPTRQGRTEAFF
>TRBJ2-1|TRBD1|few|TRBV5-4
TGTGCCAGCAGAAAACAGGGGGCGTCCTACAATGAGCAGTTCTTC
CASRKQGASYNEQFF
>TRBJ2-5|NA|few|TRBV28
TGTGCCAGCAGTTTGGGGCCCCAAGAGACCCAGTACTTC
CASSLGPQETQYF
>TRBJ2-1|NA|NA|TRBV29-1
TGCAGCGTTCAATGGGGGCGGAATGAGCAGTTCTTC
CSVQWGRNEQFF
>TRBJ2-7|NA|NA|TRBV10-3
TGTGCCATCAGCCCTAGGCAGGGTAATCCCTACGAGCAGTACTTC
CAISPRQGNPYEQYF
>TRBJ1-1|TRBD1|NA|TRBV27
TGTGCCAGCAGTTTATCAGGGACAGGGAAGTACACTGAAGCTTTCTTT
CASSLSGTGKYTEAFF
>TRBJ2-1|TRBD2|NA|TRBV2
TGTGCCAGCATCCTCAGCGGGAGGACCTACAATGAGCAGTTCTTC
CASILSGRTYNEQFF
>TRBJ1-5|TRBD1|NA|TRBV7-8
TGTGCCAGCAGCTTAGGGCAGGGGGCAGGGCAGCCCCAGCATTTT
CASSLGQGAGQPQHF
>TRBJ2-7|TRBD1|few|TRBV7-3
TGTGCCAGCAGTCACACCGGGACAGGGGGCTACGAGCAGTACTTC
CASSHTGTGGYEQYF
>TRBJ2-7|TRBD1|NA|TRBV5-1
TGCGCCAGCAGCTCCAGACCGGGACAGGTCTACGAGCAGTACTTC
CASSSRPGQVYEQYF
>TRBJ1-4|NA|NA|TRBV7-2
TGTGCCAGCAGCGATAAACACAGAACTAATGAAAAACTGTTTTTT
CASSDKHRTNEKLFF
>TRBJ2-2|NA|few|TRBV5-4
TGTGCCAGCAGCATCTCCGGGTTCGGCGGGGAGCTGTTTTTT
CASSISGFGGELFF
>TRBJ2-3|NA|few|TRBV5-1
TGCGCCAGCAGCTTGAACGGGAGAACCGATACGCAGTATTTT
CASSLNGRTDTQYF
>TRBJ2-5|TRBD1|NA|TRBV7-2
TGTGCCAGCAGCTTTCAGGGGGCGAAAGAGACCCAGTACTTC
CASSFQGAKETQYF
>TRBJ2-7|TRBD2|few|TRBV5-4
TGTGCCAGCAGCAAAGGACTAGCGGTCCTGACGGAGCAGTACTTC
CASSKGLAVLTEQYF
>TRBJ2-1|TRBD1|NA|TRBV13
TGTGCCACCTTCGGGACAGGCTTTTGTCCATCATATGAGCAGTTCTTC
CATFGTGFCPSYEQFF
>TRBJ1-1|TRBD1|NA|TRBV18
TGTGCCAGCTCACGGGACAGCCGTATGAACACTGAAGCTTTCTTT
CASSRDSRMNTEAFF
>TRBJ1-3|NA|few|TRBV28
TGTGCCAGCAGGAATTCAGGGCCTGGAAACACCATATATTTT
CASRNSGPGNTIYF
>TRBJ2-7|NA|NA|TRBV25-1
TGTGCCAGCACAAAACAGGGCTACGAGCAGTACTTC
CASTKQGYEQYF
>TRBJ1-2|NA|few|TRBV5-1
TGCGCCAGCAGCTTGGAGGTCTCAGGAGGCTACACCTTC
CASSLEVSGGYTF
>TRBJ2-7|TRBD1|NA|TRBV5-1
TGCGCCAGCAGCCCCGACAGGGACGAGCAGTACTTC
CASSPDRDEQYF
>TRBJ2-7|NA|few|TRBV29-1
TGCAGCGTTGACGGACTGGGTAGTTCCGAGCAGTACTTC
CSVDGLGSSEQYF
>TRBJ2-2|TRBD2|once|TRBV9
TGTGCCAGCAGCGTGGAGCGACTAGCGGGAGTTACCGGGGAGCTGTTTTTT
CASSVERLAGVTGELFF
>TRBJ2-7|NA|few|TRBV11-1
TGTGCCAGCAGCTTAGCCCGGGACATCTCCTACGAGCAGTACTTC
CASSLARDISYEQYF
>TRBJ2-3|TRBD2|few|TRBV13
TGTGCCAGCAGCTTCACTAGCGGGTGGAGCACAGATACGCAGTATTTT
CASSFTSGWSTDTQYF
>TRBJ1-2|NA|few|TRBV30
TGTGCCTGGAGTCCACAGGTTACTAACTATGGCTACACCTTC
CAWSPQVTNYGYTF
>TRBJ2-7|NA|NA|TRBV19
TGTGCCAGTAGAGCGGGCGGGACCGGTTCCTACGAGCAGTACTTC
CASRAGGTGSYEQYF
>TRBJ1-2|NA|NA|TRBV14
TGTGCCAGCAGCCAGCCACCCTCGGGGGGCGGCTACACCTTC
CASSQPPSGGGYTF
>TRBJ1-2|NA|NA|TRBV30
TGTGCCTGGAGTGTAACAGGGAACTATGGCTACACCTTC
CAWSVTGNYGYTF
>TRBJ2-5|TRBD2|NA|TRBV9
TGTGCCAGCAGCCATCGACTAGCCGGGGTGGGAGAGACCCAGTACTTC
CASSHRLAGVGETQYF
>TRBJ2-7|TRBD1|NA|TRBV6-5
TGTGCCAGCAGTCCCCGGGACAGGGGCCTAGCGGTGCAGTACTTC
CASSPRDRGLAVQYF
>TRBJ2-7|NA|NA|TRBV7-2
TGTGCCAGCAGCGTAAGCCACAGCTCCTACGAGCAGTACTTC
CASSVSHSSYEQYF
>TRBJ2-6|NA|few|TRBV6-1
TGTGCCAGCTTCAAATCTGGGGCCAACGTCCTGACTTTC
CASFKSGANVLTF
>TRBJ2-1|TRBD2|few|TRBV5-1
TGCGCCAGCAGCTCCGACGGGAGGGCCAATGAGCAGTTCTTC
CASSSDGRANEQFF
>TRBJ2-7|TRBD2|many|TRBV7-7
TGTGCCAGCAGCTCGGGCCCTAGCGGCGAGCAGTACTTC
CASSSGPSGEQYF
>TRBJ2-7|TRBD2|few|TRBV9
TGTGCCAGCAGCACTAGCGGGAGGAGTGTGGGCGAGCAGTACTTC
CASSTSGRSVGEQYF